This is a list of T cell receptor beta chains from one sample in a study of T-cell memory formation after mild COVID-19. TCRdb analysed the 5' RACE reads with MiXCR anew, one entry per CDR3 protein. This sample carries over 450,000 distinct CDR3 sequences, about a fifth of them seen once, and the ten largest clones take under 15%. Sequenced: PBMCs or a T cell subset sorted from them (not recorded which). The receptors originated from an adult woman who had mild COVID-19 (a few samples of this study predate the infection). Cell type and time point are not known. Each CDR3 is given with its conserved first and last residue. A D gene is named only where the DNA matches it firmly. Some rows mark clone size as missing; the rest say once, few, many or name a class of expanded clone.

j_gene: TRBJ2-3
v_gene: TRBV9
d_gene: -
abundance: few
len: 16
CDR3nt: TGTGCCAGCAGCGTAGGTAGTGGAGGGAGCACAGATACGCAGTATTTT
CDR3aa: CASSVGSGGSTDTQYF

j_gene: TRBJ1-1
v_gene: TRBV7-8
d_gene: -
abundance: few
len: 14
CDR3nt: TGTGCCAGCAGCTCCGAACAGGGATACACTGAAGCTTTCTTT
CDR3aa: CASSSEQGYTEAFF

j_gene: TRBJ2-7
v_gene: TRBV5-1
d_gene: -
abundance: few
len: 15
CDR3nt: TGCGCCAGCAGCCTTGGGAGGACCGGGCGGGACGAGCAGTACTTC
CDR3aa: CASSLGRTGRDEQYF

j_gene: TRBJ2-3
v_gene: TRBV5-4
d_gene: -
abundance: -
len: 15
CDR3nt: TGTGCCAGCAGCTTCGTCGGAAGCCGCGAAGATACGCAGTATTTT
CDR3aa: CASSFVGSREDTQYF

j_gene: TRBJ2-7
v_gene: TRBV24-1
d_gene: TRBD2
abundance: -
len: 14
CDR3nt: TGTGCCACCAGCGCGGGGGGTGGAGCCTACGAGCAGTACTTC
CDR3aa: CATSAGGGAYEQYF

j_gene: TRBJ2-5
v_gene: TRBV11-1
d_gene: -
abundance: once
len: 15
CDR3nt: TGTGCCAGCAGCTTGGAGAGTAGGGCCGGAGAGACCCAGTACTTC
CDR3aa: CASSLESRAGETQYF

j_gene: TRBJ2-1
v_gene: TRBV11-2
d_gene: TRBD1
abundance: -
len: 15
CDR3nt: TGTGCCAGCAGCTCTCTCCGGGACAGGAGGAATGAGCAGTTCTTC
CDR3aa: CASSSLRDRRNEQFF

j_gene: TRBJ2-1
v_gene: TRBV5-5
d_gene: -
abundance: -
len: 16
CDR3nt: TGTGCCAGCAGCTTGGCCTATTTGGCCCCCTACAATGAGCAGTTCTTC
CDR3aa: CASSLAYLAPYNEQFF

j_gene: TRBJ2-7
v_gene: TRBV15
d_gene: -
abundance: few
len: 12
CDR3nt: TGTGCCACCAGCAGCGACAGGTACGAGCAGTACTTC
CDR3aa: CATSSDRYEQYF

j_gene: TRBJ2-5
v_gene: TRBV12-3/TRBV12-4
d_gene: -
abundance: few
len: 16
CDR3nt: TGTGCCAGCAGTTTAGCTTACCCTCTGGGGCAAGAGACCCAGTACTTC
CDR3aa: CASSLAYPLGQETQYF

j_gene: TRBJ2-1
v_gene: TRBV9
d_gene: -
abundance: -
len: 14
CDR3nt: TGTGCCAGCAGCGTAGGGGGAGAGAACAATGAGCAGTTCTTC
CDR3aa: CASSVGGENNEQFF

j_gene: TRBJ2-7
v_gene: TRBV13
d_gene: TRBD1
abundance: -
len: 16
CDR3nt: TGTGCCAGCAGCACCCACCCCGGGACAGGCGGTACCGAGCAGTACTTC
CDR3aa: CASSTHPGTGGTEQYF

j_gene: TRBJ1-5
v_gene: TRBV24-1
d_gene: -
abundance: -
len: 13
CDR3nt: TGTGCCACCAGTGATGCTGACAGACAGTACCAGCATTTT
CDR3aa: CATSDADRQYQHF

j_gene: TRBJ2-3
v_gene: TRBV7-2
d_gene: -
abundance: -
len: 16
CDR3nt: TGTGCCAGCAGCTCCCGGACGGGGACTAGCACAGATACGCAGTATTTT
CDR3aa: CASSSRTGTSTDTQYF

j_gene: TRBJ1-5
v_gene: TRBV20-1
d_gene: -
abundance: few
len: 14
CDR3nt: TGCAGTGCTAGAGGGACGGTCAGCAATCAGCCCCAGCATTTT
CDR3aa: CSARGTVSNQPQHF

j_gene: TRBJ2-7
v_gene: TRBV6-5
d_gene: -
abundance: -
len: 16
CDR3nt: TGTGCCAGCAGTTACTCGGGACTCAGGGGCGAGTACGAGCAGTACTTC
CDR3aa: CASSYSGLRGEYEQYF

j_gene: TRBJ2-7
v_gene: TRBV7-9
d_gene: -
abundance: -
len: 14
CDR3nt: TGTGCCAGCAGCTACCCCGGGCACGGCTACGAGCAGTACTTC
CDR3aa: CASSYPGHGYEQYF

j_gene: TRBJ2-5
v_gene: TRBV7-7
d_gene: TRBD1
abundance: -
len: 13
CDR3nt: TGTGCTAGCAGCACGACAGGGGTAGAGACCCAGTACTTC
CDR3aa: CASSTTGVETQYF

j_gene: TRBJ2-1
v_gene: TRBV20-1
d_gene: -
abundance: -
len: 16
CDR3nt: TGCAGTGCTCTACCAGACCGGACCTTTTCGCACAATGAGCAGTTCTTC
CDR3aa: CSALPDRTFSHNEQFF

j_gene: TRBJ2-1
v_gene: TRBV24-1
d_gene: -
abundance: -
len: 17
CDR3nt: TGTGCCACCAGTGATGGAGCAGTACCCGGGTCCTACAATGAGCAGTTCTTC
CDR3aa: CATSDGAVPGSYNEQFF

j_gene: TRBJ2-1
v_gene: TRBV15
d_gene: -
abundance: -
len: 16
CDR3nt: TGTGCCACCAGCAGAGGGCCGGTAGGGTTCTACAATGAGCAGTTCTTC
CDR3aa: CATSRGPVGFYNEQFF

j_gene: TRBJ2-3
v_gene: TRBV6-1
d_gene: TRBD1
abundance: many
len: 14
CDR3nt: TGTGCCAGCAGTTGGGGACAGGAGCCCCCTACGCAGTATTTT
CDR3aa: CASSWGQEPPTQYF

j_gene: TRBJ1-2
v_gene: TRBV10-3
d_gene: -
abundance: few
len: 15
CDR3nt: TGTGCCATCAGTGTTCCTGGGGGGACTAACTATGGCTACACCTTC
CDR3aa: CAISVPGGTNYGYTF

j_gene: TRBJ2-1
v_gene: TRBV6-5
d_gene: TRBD2
abundance: few
len: 15
CDR3nt: TGTGCCAGCAGTTACGTACTAGCGGGGGCCGGTGAGCAGTTCTTC
CDR3aa: CASSYVLAGAGEQFF

j_gene: TRBJ1-1
v_gene: TRBV20-1
d_gene: -
abundance: -
len: 11
CDR3nt: TGCAGTGCGTCCGGGTTGGGTGAAGCTTTCTTT
CDR3aa: CSASGLGEAFF

j_gene: TRBJ1-2
v_gene: TRBV12-3/TRBV12-4
d_gene: -
abundance: -
len: 14
CDR3nt: TGTGCCAGCAGTTTTCGGAAGCCGAGGAATGGCTACACCTTC
CDR3aa: CASSFRKPRNGYTF

j_gene: TRBJ1-1
v_gene: TRBV19
d_gene: TRBD1
abundance: few
len: 15
CDR3nt: TGTGCCAGTATCCCGGAGACAGGGCTGTCCACTGAAGCTTTCTTT
CDR3aa: CASIPETGLSTEAFF

j_gene: TRBJ2-7
v_gene: TRBV5-6
d_gene: -
abundance: -
len: 14
CDR3nt: TGTGCCAGCAGCTTGGGGGGCAGGGGACACGAGCAGTACTTC
CDR3aa: CASSLGGRGHEQYF

j_gene: TRBJ2-5
v_gene: TRBV5-5
d_gene: -
abundance: -
len: 15
CDR3nt: TGTGCCAGCAGCATTGGACAGAGCCAGAAAGAGACCCAGTACTTC
CDR3aa: CASSIGQSQKETQYF

j_gene: TRBJ2-5
v_gene: TRBV29-1
d_gene: -
abundance: few
len: 17
CDR3nt: TGCAGCTCCCTCCTTCCCAGGGGATCAAAACGACAAGAGACCCAGTACTTC
CDR3aa: CSSLLPRGSKRQETQYF

j_gene: TRBJ1-2
v_gene: TRBV5-1
d_gene: -
abundance: -
len: 15
CDR3nt: TGCGCCAGCAGCTTGGGATCGCAGTCAGCCTATGGCTACACCTTC
CDR3aa: CASSLGSQSAYGYTF

j_gene: TRBJ1-1
v_gene: TRBV7-9
d_gene: -
abundance: few
len: 14
CDR3nt: TGTGCCAGCCGTAAATCGGATCTGAACACTGAAGCTTTCTTT
CDR3aa: CASRKSDLNTEAFF

j_gene: TRBJ1-4
v_gene: TRBV5-1
d_gene: TRBD1
abundance: few
len: 15
CDR3nt: TGCGCCAGCAGCCGGACCGGGACAGGGGTCGAAAAACTGTTTTTT
CDR3aa: CASSRTGTGVEKLFF

j_gene: TRBJ2-3
v_gene: TRBV28
d_gene: TRBD2
abundance: few
len: 15
CDR3nt: TGTGCCAGCAGTTCTCCTGCGGGAGGCACAGATACGCAGTATTTT
CDR3aa: CASSSPAGGTDTQYF

j_gene: TRBJ2-2
v_gene: TRBV29-1
d_gene: -
abundance: few
len: 12
CDR3nt: TGCAGCGTTGGATGGAACACCGGGGAGCTGTTTTTT
CDR3aa: CSVGWNTGELFF

j_gene: TRBJ1-2
v_gene: TRBV4-1
d_gene: TRBD1
abundance: -
len: 15
CDR3nt: TGCGCCAGCAGCCAACCACAGGGGTGGAGCTATGGCTACACCTTC
CDR3aa: CASSQPQGWSYGYTF

j_gene: TRBJ1-1
v_gene: TRBV12-3/TRBV12-4
d_gene: -
abundance: few
len: 18
CDR3nt: TGTGCCAGCACCACATCCTACCCCCGGCCCTTAAGGAGAACTGAAGCTTTCTTT
CDR3aa: CASTTSYPRPLRRTEAFF

j_gene: TRBJ1-6
v_gene: TRBV4-3
d_gene: -
abundance: few
len: 13
CDR3nt: TGCGCCAGCGCCCAGGGTTATAATTCACCCCTCCACTTT
CDR3aa: CASAQGYNSPLHF

j_gene: TRBJ1-5
v_gene: TRBV15
d_gene: TRBD1
abundance: few
len: 16
CDR3nt: TGTGCCACCAGCAGATCAGGGACAGGTCCCTATCAGCCCCAGCATTTT
CDR3aa: CATSRSGTGPYQPQHF

j_gene: TRBJ2-3
v_gene: TRBV5-1
d_gene: -
abundance: -
len: 14
CDR3nt: TGCGCCAGCAGCTTGATCCCCGTTCGGGATACGCAGTATTTT
CDR3aa: CASSLIPVRDTQYF

j_gene: TRBJ2-7
v_gene: TRBV7-9
d_gene: -
abundance: few
len: 13
CDR3nt: TGTGCCAGCAGCTCCAGGACTGCCTACGAGCAGTACTTC
CDR3aa: CASSSRTAYEQYF

j_gene: TRBJ1-1
v_gene: TRBV10-2
d_gene: TRBD1
abundance: few
len: 13
CDR3nt: TGCGCCAGCTCCGACAGGGGTATGGTTGAAGCTTTCTTT
CDR3aa: CASSDRGMVEAFF

j_gene: TRBJ2-3
v_gene: TRBV5-6
d_gene: TRBD1
abundance: few
len: 16
CDR3nt: TGTGCCAGCAGCCCATGGGACAGGTGGGGGGCAGATACGCAGTATTTT
CDR3aa: CASSPWDRWGADTQYF

j_gene: TRBJ1-5
v_gene: TRBV21-1
d_gene: -
abundance: few
len: 13
CDR3nt: TGTGCCAGCAGCAAAGACCGAGGTCAGCCCCAGCATTTT
CDR3aa: CASSKDRGQPQHF

j_gene: TRBJ1-2
v_gene: TRBV14
d_gene: -
abundance: -
len: 13
CDR3nt: TGTGCCAGCAGCGGCCCGACCGCCTATGGCTACACCTTC
CDR3aa: CASSGPTAYGYTF

j_gene: TRBJ1-2
v_gene: TRBV12-3/TRBV12-4
d_gene: -
abundance: few
len: 13
CDR3nt: TGTGCCAGCAGTTTAAGTTCGGGCTATGGCTACACCTTC
CDR3aa: CASSLSSGYGYTF

j_gene: TRBJ1-3
v_gene: TRBV7-2
d_gene: -
abundance: -
len: 15
CDR3nt: TGTGCCAGCAGCAAAGGGCCCCCGCCTGGAAACACCATATATTTT
CDR3aa: CASSKGPPPGNTIYF

j_gene: TRBJ2-5
v_gene: TRBV6-5
d_gene: -
abundance: many
len: 13
CDR3nt: TGTGCCAGCAGCCGGACCCGGCGGGAGACCCAGTACTTC
CDR3aa: CASSRTRRETQYF

j_gene: TRBJ2-7
v_gene: TRBV3-1
d_gene: -
abundance: -
len: 14
CDR3nt: TGTGCCAGCAGCCAAAGTCGAAGGTCGGGCGAGCAGTACTTC
CDR3aa: CASSQSRRSGEQYF